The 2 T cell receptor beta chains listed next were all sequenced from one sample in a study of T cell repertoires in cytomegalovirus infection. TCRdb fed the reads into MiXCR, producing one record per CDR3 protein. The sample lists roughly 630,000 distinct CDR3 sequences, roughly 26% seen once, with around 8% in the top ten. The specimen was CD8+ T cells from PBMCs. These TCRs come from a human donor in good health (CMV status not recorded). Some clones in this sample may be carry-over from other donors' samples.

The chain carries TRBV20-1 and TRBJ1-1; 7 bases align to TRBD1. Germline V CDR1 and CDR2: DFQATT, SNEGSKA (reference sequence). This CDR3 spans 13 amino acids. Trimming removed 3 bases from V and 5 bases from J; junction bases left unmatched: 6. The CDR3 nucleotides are TGCAGTGCTAGCGAGACAGGGCTAACTGAAGCTTTCTTT. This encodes CSASETGLTEAFF.

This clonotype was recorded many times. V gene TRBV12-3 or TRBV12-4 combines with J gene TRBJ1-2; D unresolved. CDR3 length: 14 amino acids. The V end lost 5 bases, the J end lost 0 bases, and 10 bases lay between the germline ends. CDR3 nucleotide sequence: TGTGCCAGCAGTCAAGGGCACGCTAACTATGGCTACACCTTC. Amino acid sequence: CASSQGHANYGYTF.